This TCR beta chain came from a study of blood T cell repertoires in COVID-19. As handled by the study authors: The authors estimated nucleated cell counts from reference gene primer amplification. Generated by immunoSEQ multiplex PCR, the TCRdb table keeps only in-frame clones and is missing some. V, J and clone size derive from that table, while D and trimming were established from the DNA sequence. The sample includes roughly 250,000 clones, 88% of them seen just once. V dropped 5 bases and J dropped 4 bases, with 11 bases sitting between them. The CDR3 is 14 amino acids. The germline V gene encodes CDR1 SGHTA and CDR2 FQGNSA.

Sample: peripheral blood. The rearrangement joins TRBV7-2 to TRBJ2-2, with a tentative D call TRBD2 (5 bases). The sequence was collected from a man in his sixties who had recovered from COVID-19. The CDR3 sequence is CASSAGPATGELFF. The CDR3 bases are TGTGCCAGCAGCGCGGGTCCTGCCACCGGGGAGCTGTTTTTT.